This passage covers 3 T cell receptor beta chains from one sample sequenced in a study of cytotoxic CD8 clonotypes in ibrutinib-treated CLL. Data came from immunoSEQ multiplex PCR; TCRdb stores just in-frame clones and leaves some out. Here the sample spans 40,000 or so clones, roughly 50% being singletons. The starting material was PBMCs, obtained before ibrutinib treatment. All receptors derive from a human donor with chronic lymphocytic leukemia.

The chain links TRBV6-5 to TRBJ2-1; possibly TRBD1 or TRBD2 for D (5 bases each). Between the trimmed V and J ends, which lost 2 bases and 6 bases, there was a span of 14 bases. This CDR3 spans 15 amino acids. In germline, CDR1 is MNHEY, CDR2 SVGAGI. CDR3 protein: CASSYTGLRANEQFF. DNA for the CDR3: TGTGCCAGCAGTTACACAGGACTCCGGGCCAATGAGCAGTTCTTC.

The V and J genes are TRBV7-9 and TRBJ1-6; 10 nucleotides agree with TRBD1. This CDR3 contains 15 residues. V lost 5 bases and J lost 10; bases outside the gene matches: 8. Germline-derived CDR1 and CDR2 are SEHNR and FQNEAQ (reference sequence). The CDR3 bases are TGTGCCAGCAGCCCGGACAGGGGGGAGGTATCACCCCTCCACTTT. The encoded protein is CASSPDRGEVSPLHF.

This chain connects TRBV4-1 to TRBJ1-2; maybe TRBD1 (6 bases). CDR1 MGHRA and CDR2 YSYEKL come from the germline V gene. This CDR3 has 16 amino acids. The V and J ends lost 3 bases and 8 bases respectively, with 22 bases between them. The chain's CDR3 is CASSQIPLLDRGGYTF. In DNA form, the CDR3 reads TGCGCCAGCAGCCAGATCCCCCTACTGGACAGAGGAGGCTACACCTTC.